This T cell receptor beta chain stems from a study of cytomegalovirus exposure and HLA in healthy donors. Broader study findings: Three of the chains that were CMV-associated were confirmed in vitro to be specific for CMV antigens. Among TCR sequences, most were rare, though some public TCRs appeared in many donors.

Comment on this clone: What it binds is unknown.

The PCR had 60 Vbeta and 13 Jbeta primers. In the study's own analysis: As a later analysis found, there were 70 million to 90 million unique TCR beta chains, of which around 9.9 million were shared. Using immunoSEQ multiplex PCR, the repertoire was profiled, and TCRdb retains in-frame clones only, with some absent. D and trimming come from the DNA, and the V and J calls and clone size come from that table. The data show approximately 75,000 clones, with 74% seen just once and 11% held by the top ten. Regarding donors, all were healthy bone marrow donors. The sample consisted of PBMCs. This sequence originates from a woman aged 60-70 years in good health and CMV-seropositive.

The CDR3 region has the DNA TGTGCCAGCAGCTTCCCAGGGGAGAGCACTGAAGCTTTCTTT. It codes for CASSFPGESTEAFF. This chain connects TRBV5-6 to TRBJ1-1; possibly TRBD1 for D (6 bases). CDR1 is SGHDT and CDR2 is YYEEEE in the germline V gene. V lost 2 bases and J lost 4, with 12 bases in between. This CDR3 has 14 residues.